This T cell receptor (beta chain) derives from a study of identical twins. Whole-study results and caveats: Out-of-frame alpha sequences common to twins exhibited a surplus of low generation probability. There were fewer insertions in abundant cord blood beta clonotypes, but memory repertoires showed no such pattern.

This clonotype was counted only a few times. Its target is unknown. TCRdb re-analysed the 5' RACE reads in MiXCR, keeping a single row per CDR3 protein. The sample lists about 190,000 distinct CDR3 sequences; more than 15% were seen once. The length of the CDR3 is 14 residues. Germline CDR1 MGHRA, CDR2 YSYEKL. Trimming took off 0 bases at V and 9 bases at J, with 12 bases between the two ends. The same data also went into a second study, on T cells expressing NK-cell markers. That work contributes: Uncertainty persisted over the HCMV specificity of expanded NKG2C+ T cell clones.

The V gene is TRBV4-1, the J gene TRBJ2-1, with D possibly being TRBD1 (5 bases). The source is a woman aged 18-30 years in good health. Material: CD8+ T cells sorted from blood. CDR3 sequence (DNA): TGCGCCAGCAGCCAAGACAGGGAATTTATTGAGCAGTTCTTC. Its protein is CASSQDREFIEQFF.